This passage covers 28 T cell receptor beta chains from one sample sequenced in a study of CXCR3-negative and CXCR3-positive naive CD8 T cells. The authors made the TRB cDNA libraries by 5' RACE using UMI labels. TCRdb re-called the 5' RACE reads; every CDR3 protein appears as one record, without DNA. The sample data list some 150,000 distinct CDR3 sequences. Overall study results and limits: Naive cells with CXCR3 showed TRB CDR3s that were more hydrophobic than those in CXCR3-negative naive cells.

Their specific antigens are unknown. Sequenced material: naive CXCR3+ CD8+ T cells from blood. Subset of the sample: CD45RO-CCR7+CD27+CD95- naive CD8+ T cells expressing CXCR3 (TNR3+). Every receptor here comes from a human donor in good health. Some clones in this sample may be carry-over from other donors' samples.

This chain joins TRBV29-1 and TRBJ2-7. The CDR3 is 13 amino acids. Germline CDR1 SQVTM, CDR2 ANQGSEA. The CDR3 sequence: CSVGLGRNYEQYF.

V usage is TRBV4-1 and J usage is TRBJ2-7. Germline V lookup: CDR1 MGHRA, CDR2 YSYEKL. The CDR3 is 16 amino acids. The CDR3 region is CASSQESAQDPYEQYF.

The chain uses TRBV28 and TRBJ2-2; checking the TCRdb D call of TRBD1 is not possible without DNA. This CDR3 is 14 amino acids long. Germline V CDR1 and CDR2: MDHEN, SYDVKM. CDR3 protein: CAISRDRGPGELFF.

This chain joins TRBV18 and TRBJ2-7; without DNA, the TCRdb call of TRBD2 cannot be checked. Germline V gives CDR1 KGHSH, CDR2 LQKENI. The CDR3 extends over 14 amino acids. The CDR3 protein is CASSLTADTYEQYF.

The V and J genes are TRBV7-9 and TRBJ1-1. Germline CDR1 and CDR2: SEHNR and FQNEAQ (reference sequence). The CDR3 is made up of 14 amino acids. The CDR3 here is CASSLTPRNTEAFF. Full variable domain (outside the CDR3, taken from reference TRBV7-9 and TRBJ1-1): DTGVSQNPRHKITKRGQNVTFRCDPISEHNRLYWYRQTLGQGPEFLTYFQNEAQLEKSRLLSDRFSAERPKGSFSTLEIQRTEQGDSAMYLCASSLTPRNTEAFFGQGTRLTVV.

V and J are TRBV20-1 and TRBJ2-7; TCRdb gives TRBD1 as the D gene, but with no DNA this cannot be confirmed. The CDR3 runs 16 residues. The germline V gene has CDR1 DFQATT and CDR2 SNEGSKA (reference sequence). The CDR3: CSARGQGAHPSYEQYF.

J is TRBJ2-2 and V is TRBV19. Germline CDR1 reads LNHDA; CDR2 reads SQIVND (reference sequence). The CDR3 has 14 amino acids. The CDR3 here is CASSPRLNDGELFF.

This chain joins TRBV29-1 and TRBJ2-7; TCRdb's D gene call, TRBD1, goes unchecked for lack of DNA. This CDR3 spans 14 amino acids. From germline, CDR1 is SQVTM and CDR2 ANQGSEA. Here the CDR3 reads CSVFNPTGGYEQYF.

CDR3 region: CASSLGQDGKLFF. This sequence joins TRBV7-8 and TRBJ1-4; TCRdb selects TRBD1, and the lack of DNA leaves this call unchecked. Germline V gene sequence: CDR1 SGHVS, CDR2 FQNEAQ. The CDR3 consists of 13 residues. The full variable domain, its missing parts supplied by reference TRBV7-8 and TRBJ1-4, is GAGVSQSPRYKVAKRGQDVALRCDPISGHVSLFWYQQALGQGPEFLTYFQNEAQLDKSGLPSDRFFAERPEGSVSTLKIQRTQQEDSAVYLCASSLGQDGKLFFGSGTQLSVL.

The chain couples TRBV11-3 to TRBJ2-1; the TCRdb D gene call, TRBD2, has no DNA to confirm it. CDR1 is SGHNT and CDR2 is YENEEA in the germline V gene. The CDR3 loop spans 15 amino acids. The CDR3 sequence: CASSSEQRGYNEQFF. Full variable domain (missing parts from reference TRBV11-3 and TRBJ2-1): EAGVVQSPRYKIIEKKQPVAFWCNPISGHNTLYWYLQNLGQGPELLIRYENEEAVDDSQLPKDRFSAERLKGVDSTLKIQPAELGDSAVYLCASSSEQRGYNEQFFGPGTRLTVL.

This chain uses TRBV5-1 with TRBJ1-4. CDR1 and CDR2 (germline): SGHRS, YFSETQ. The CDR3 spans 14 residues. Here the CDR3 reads CASSFLSTNEKLFF.

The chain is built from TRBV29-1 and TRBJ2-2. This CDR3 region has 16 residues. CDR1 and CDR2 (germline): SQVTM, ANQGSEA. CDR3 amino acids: CSVGPYSGSDTGELFF.

This CDR3 is CATSRDRTSGRWNEQFF. V gene TRBV15 combines with J gene TRBJ2-1; TCRdb indicates TRBD2, and absent DNA this call remains unverified. CDR3 size: 17 residues. CDR1 and CDR2 from the germline V gene are LNHNV and YYDKDF (reference sequence).

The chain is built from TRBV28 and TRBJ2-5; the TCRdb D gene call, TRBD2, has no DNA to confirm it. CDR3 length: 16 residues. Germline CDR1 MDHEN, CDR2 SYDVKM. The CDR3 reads CASSLSLTSGLAAQYF.

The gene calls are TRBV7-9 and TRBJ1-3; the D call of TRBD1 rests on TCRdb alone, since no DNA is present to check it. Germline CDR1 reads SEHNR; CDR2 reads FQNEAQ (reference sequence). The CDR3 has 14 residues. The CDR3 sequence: CASSTGIKGNTIYF.

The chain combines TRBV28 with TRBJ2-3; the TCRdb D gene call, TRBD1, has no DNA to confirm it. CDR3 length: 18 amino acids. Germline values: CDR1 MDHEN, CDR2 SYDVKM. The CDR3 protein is CASSLTSLTGQGTDTQYF. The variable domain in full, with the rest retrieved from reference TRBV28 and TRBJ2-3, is DVKVTQSSRYLVKRTGEKVFLECVQDMDHENMFWYRQDPGLGLRLIYFSYDVKMKEKGDIPEGYSVSREKKERFSLILESASTNQTSMYLCASSLTSLTGQGTDTQYFGPGTRLTVL.

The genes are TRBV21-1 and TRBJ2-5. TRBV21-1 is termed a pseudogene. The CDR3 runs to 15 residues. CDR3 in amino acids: CASSKGQSEQETQYF.

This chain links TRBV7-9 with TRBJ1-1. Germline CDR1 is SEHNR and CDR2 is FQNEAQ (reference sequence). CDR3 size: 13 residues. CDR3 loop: CASSSDRSTEAFF.

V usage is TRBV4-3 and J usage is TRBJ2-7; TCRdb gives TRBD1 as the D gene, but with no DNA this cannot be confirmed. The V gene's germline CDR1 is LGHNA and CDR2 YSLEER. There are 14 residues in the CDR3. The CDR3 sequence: CASSPGQHTGKQYF.

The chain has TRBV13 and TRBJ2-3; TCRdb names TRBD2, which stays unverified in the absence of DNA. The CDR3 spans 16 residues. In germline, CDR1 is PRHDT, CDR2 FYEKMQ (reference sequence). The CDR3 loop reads CASSWALAGYRDTQYF.

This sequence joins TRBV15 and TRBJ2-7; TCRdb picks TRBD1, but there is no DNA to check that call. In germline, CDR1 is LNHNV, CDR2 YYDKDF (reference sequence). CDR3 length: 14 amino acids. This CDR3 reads CATSRTTGDGEQYF.

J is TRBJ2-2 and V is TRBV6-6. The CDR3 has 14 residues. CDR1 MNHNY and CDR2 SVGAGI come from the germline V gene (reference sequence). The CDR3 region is CASSPTPNTGELFF.

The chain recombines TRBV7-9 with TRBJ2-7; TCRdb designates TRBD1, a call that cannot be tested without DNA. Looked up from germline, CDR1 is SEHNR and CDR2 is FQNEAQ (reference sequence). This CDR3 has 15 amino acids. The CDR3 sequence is CASSLAFQGAREQYF.

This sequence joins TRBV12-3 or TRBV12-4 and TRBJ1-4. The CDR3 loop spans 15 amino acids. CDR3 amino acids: CASSSQPATNEKLFF.

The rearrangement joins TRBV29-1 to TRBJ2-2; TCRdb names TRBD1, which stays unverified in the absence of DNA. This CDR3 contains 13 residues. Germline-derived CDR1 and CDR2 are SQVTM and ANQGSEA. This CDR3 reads CSAPVGGTGELFF.

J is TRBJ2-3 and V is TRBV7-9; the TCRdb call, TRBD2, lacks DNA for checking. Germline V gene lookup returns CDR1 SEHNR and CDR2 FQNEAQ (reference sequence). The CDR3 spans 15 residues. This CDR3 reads CASSVLAGNTDTQYF.

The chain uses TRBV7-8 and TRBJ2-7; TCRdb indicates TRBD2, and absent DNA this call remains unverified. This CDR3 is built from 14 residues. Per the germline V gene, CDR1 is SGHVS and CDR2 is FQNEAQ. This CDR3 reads CASSERGGSYEQYF.

CDR3 loop: CASSLAHRSVWEQYF. The V gene is TRBV12-3 or TRBV12-4, the J gene TRBJ2-7. The CDR3 loop spans 15 amino acids.